This TCR beta chain was found in a study of cytomegalovirus exposure and HLA in healthy donors. The PCR contained 60 Vbeta and 13 Jbeta primers. TCRdb's copy holds only in-frame clones and misses some; the assay was immunoSEQ multiplex PCR. Here the sample spans 150,000 or so clones, around four fifths being singletons. Study results and limitations: Some segments of the V type, notably TRBV6-2 and TRBV6-3, were excluded as indistinguishable. Fewer N-insertions than the roughly 650-donor mean were reportedly shown by an Asian-associated ancestry cluster in a later analysis. The study flagged approximately 180 TCR beta chains as cytomegalovirus-associated.

V was pared by 1 base and J by 2 bases, with 6 bases between. The CDR3 spans 14 residues. Germline CDR1 and CDR2: LNHDA and SQIVND (reference sequence). As for this clone: The antigen is not known.

The chain carries TRBV19 and TRBJ2-1, with unresolved D. The sequenced material came from PBMCs. This TCR came from a woman aged 40 to 49 in good health and CMV-seronegative. CDR3 amino acids: CASSIGQTYNEQFF. The CDR3 DNA reads as TGTGCCAGTAGTATAGGGCAGACCTACAATGAGCAGTTCTTC.